This T cell receptor beta chain came from a study of blood T cell repertoires in COVID-19. Sequencing was performed with immunoSEQ multiplex PCR; in TCRdb, only in-frame clones are kept and a portion is missing. The repertoire consists of fewer than 250,000 clones, with around 82% occurring once and the leading ten covering roughly 12%. This TCR derives from a woman between 40 and 50 years old with acute or convalescent COVID-19. Sequencing was carried out using peripheral blood.

For the CDR3, the DNA is TGTGCCAGCTCACCAAAGGTTCCAGGGCCAAGCTCCTATAATTCACCCCTCCACTTT. As protein: CASSPKVPGPSSYNSPLHF. The gene calls are TRBV18 and TRBJ1-6, with a tentative D call TRBD1 (5 bases). V was cut by 2 bases and J by 0 bases, with 17 bases left in between. The germline gives CDR1 KGHSH, CDR2 LQKENI. The CDR3 contains 19 residues. The full variable domain, its missing parts supplied by reference TRBV18 and TRBJ1-6, is NAGVMQNPRHLVRRRGQEARLRCSPMKGHSHVYWYRQLPEEGLKFMVYLQKENIIDESGMPKERFSAEFPKEGPSILRIQQVVRGDSAAYFCASSPKVPGPSSYNSPLHFGNGTRLTVT.